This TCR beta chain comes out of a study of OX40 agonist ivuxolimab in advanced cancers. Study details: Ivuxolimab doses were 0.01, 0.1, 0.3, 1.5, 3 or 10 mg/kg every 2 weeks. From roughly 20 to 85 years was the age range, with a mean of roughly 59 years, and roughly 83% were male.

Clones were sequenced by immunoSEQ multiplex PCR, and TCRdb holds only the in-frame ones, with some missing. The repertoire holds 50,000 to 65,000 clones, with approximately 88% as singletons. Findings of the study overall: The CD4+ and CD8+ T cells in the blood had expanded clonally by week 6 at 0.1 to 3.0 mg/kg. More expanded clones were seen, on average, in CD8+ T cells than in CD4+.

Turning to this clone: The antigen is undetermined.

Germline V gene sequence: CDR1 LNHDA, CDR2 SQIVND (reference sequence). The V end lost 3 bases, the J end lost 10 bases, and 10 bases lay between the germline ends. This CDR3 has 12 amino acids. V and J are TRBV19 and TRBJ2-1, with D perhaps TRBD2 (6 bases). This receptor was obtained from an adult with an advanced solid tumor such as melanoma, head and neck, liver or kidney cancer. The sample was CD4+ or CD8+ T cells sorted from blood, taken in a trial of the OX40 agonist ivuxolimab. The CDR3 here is CASSMAGREQFF. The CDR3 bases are TGTGCCAGTAGTATGGCGGGAAGGGAGCAGTTCTTC.